The present T cell receptor beta chain was sequenced within a study of blood T cell repertoires in COVID-19. V lost 5 bases and J 4 bases, leaving 11 bases between the germline ends. Germline CDR1 is MRHNA and CDR2 is SNTAGT. CDR3 length: 13 residues. Method: immunoSEQ multiplex PCR; TCRdb's copy keeps in-frame clones and lacks some. The profile shows over 9,000 clones, roughly nine tenths of them singletons. The source of this sequence is a man in his fifties or sixties with acute or convalescent COVID-19. Sequencing was performed on peripheral blood. V and J are TRBV6-4 and TRBJ1-1; a weak D match, TRBD1 (6 bases). The CDR3 DNA is TGTGCCAGCAGTAACAGGGCAGGCACTGAAGCTTTCTTT. This encodes CASSNRAGTEAFF.